The sequence of this T cell receptor (beta chain) was determined in a study of naive and memory T cell subsets. In germline, CDR1 is SQVTM, CDR2 ANQGSEA. V lost 6 bases and J lost 2, with 10 bases in between. The CDR3 is 12 residues long. An equimolar mix of two oligonucleotides served as the beta constant-region primer for TRBC1 and TRBC2. Ligated cDNA was amplified by four rounds of PCR with nested alpha and beta constant-region primers and SP2. The cDNA 3' end received a ligated single-stranded oligonucleotide carrying the SP2 primer and a 12-nucleotide UMI. Each CDR3 protein is one row after TCRdb ran MiXCR on the UMI-ligation and nested PCR reads. In the table there are 100,000 to 150,000 distinct CDR3 sequences, roughly 36% of which are singletons.

Material: central memory CD4+ T cells from blood. The genes are TRBV29-1 and TRBJ1-1; weak D call: TRBD1 (6 bases). The clonotype originates from a human donor in good health. Here the CDR3 reads CSVGGFNTEAFF. The CDR3 DNA follows: TGCAGCGTAGGGGGTTTTAACACTGAAGCTTTCTTT.